This T cell receptor beta chain emerged from a study of beta chain features in type 1 diabetes (dated by TCRdb to 2016 to 2019). In the study overall: Patients and healthy donors did not differ in mean age, gender distribution, total cell number or subset yield. Regulatory and stem cell-like memory subsets were isolated from only 8 patients and about eight healthy donors, whereas naive and central memory subsets came from all 30 or so donors. A total of about 110,000,000 sorted cells were examined across all samples, and a strong correlation was observed between cell number per subset and RNA yield. The study compared TCRB repertoires of sorted circulating CD4+ T cell subsets between recently diagnosed type 1 diabetes patients and matched healthy donors. Summary of the overall study and its limitations: Naive, central memory and regulatory TCRB repertoires appeared more similar among patients than among healthy donors. A moderate but significant shortening of TCRB CDR3 length was observed in type 1 diabetes patients in all four CD4+ subsets. HLA sub-analyses involved small numbers of individuals, so any influence of HLA type on TCRB rearrangement remained unresolved. Because cDNA was sequenced instead of genomic DNA, highly expressing activated cells could be over-represented, though the groups showed no difference in activation or CD3 levels. PCR may preferentially amplify shorter templates, but because patient and control samples were amplified and corrected together, any resulting skew would affect both groups equally. At VDJ recombination sites, patients with type 1 diabetes made fewer insertions and deleted more nucleotides, a pattern implying thymic rearrangement abnormalities.

All of the isolated RNA was reverse transcribed with the High Capacity cDNA Reverse Transcription Kit, so expressed TCRB transcripts were sequenced. Deep immunoSEQ sequencing was applied to naive, central memory and regulatory T cell samples, giving an average of about 3.8 million total reads per sample. Sorted cells were lysed in RLT buffer and RNA was extracted with DNase-treated RNeasy Micro or Mini kits, depending on cell number. To prevent cross-contamination, each cell subset was processed individually, whereas patient and healthy donor samples were processed jointly. The immunoSEQ multiplex PCR was used to amplify TCRB sequences from cDNA, generating 87-bp fragments that spanned the CDR3 region. Sequencing of the amplicons was performed on the Illumina HiSeq platform. In the original analysis: PCR bias was corrected computationally using synthetic template baselines, and reads within Hamming distance 2 were collapsed, with unmergeable singletons discarded. Reads were aligned to IMGT to assign V, D and J genes, CDR3 length, and insertions or deletions at six rearrangement sites. Clonotype counts were normalized to sorted cell number within each subset before computing true diversity and Gini coefficients with the tcR R package. The overlap coefficient, calculated on TCRB nucleotide sequences, was used to quantify repertoire sharing. Entries here come from immuneACCESS through TCRdb and include only in-frame sequences with V and J called. Some clones fail to appear in such tables; in the studies checked, an unresolved V gene covers under half of the shortfall, and the cause of the remainder is unknown. That table is the source of V, J and clone size, and D and trimming were worked out from the DNA. The sample profile shows 130,000 to 150,000 clones; 40% to 60% of them were found once. The ten biggest clones cover 0.35% to 0.45% of the sample.

A note on this clone: Its antigen has not been determined. Base-call qualities are not available, and no considerably larger clone is one nucleotide away.

A single peripheral blood draw of 90 to 150 mL on average was collected from each donor into heparinised tubes. Using a panel that included CD45RO, CCR7, CD25, CD127, CD95 and CD27, naive, central memory, regulatory and stem cell-like memory CD4+ T cells were sorted on a BD FACSAria II. Every sorted population had a purity above 95%. PBMCs were isolated right away by Lymphoprep density gradient centrifugation and were stained directly, without culture. So that batch effects would be minimized, each experiment stained and sorted samples in pairs, pairing one healthy donor with one patient. The TCR was taken from a man aged 18 to 30 in good health. Material: Tregs from blood. The sample's cell subset or site label, decoded: regulatory CD4+ T cells.

CDR3 loop: CASSLSRETQYF. The DNA sequence is given as TGTGCCAGCAGCTTGAGTCGGGAGACCCAGTACTTC. The V gene is TRBV7-9 and the J gene is TRBJ2-5; the D gene lacks a confident call. As encoded in the germline V gene (reference sequence), CDR1 is SEHNR while CDR2 is FQNEAQ. V drops 3 bases and J drops 5 bases, leaving 7 bases in between. There are 12 amino acids in the CDR3, from cysteine to phenylalanine inclusive. The CDR3 DNA has 36 bases and is translated from base 1.